The count of the clone carrying this T cell receptor (beta chain) is one. Antigen: not known. Positive CCR7 selection of CD45RO-negative cells yielded the naive CD8 cells, and terminally differentiated effector memory CD45RA+ cells were excluded. Donation came from healthy HIV-negative adults that had no recent acute infections or vaccinations. With V trimmed by 5 bases and J by 5 bases, 7 bases remained unmatched. Germline CDR1 is SSHAT and CDR2 is FNYEAQ (reference sequence). The CDR3 loop spans 15 amino acids. This entry comes from a study of shared clonotypes between healthy human individuals. Study summary: Three men and a couple of women, aged 18 to 49, were donors.

TCRdb's copy holds only in-frame clones and misses some; the assay was immunoSEQ multiplex PCR. This sample has approximately 2,000,000 clones, with 93% found just once. Broader study findings: Among the subsets, naive ones generally showed larger estimated richness than memory ones.

The sample comprised naive CD8+ T cells from PBMCs. This TCR was recovered from a man aged 18 to 29 in good health. Some clones in this sample may be carry-over from other donors' samples. The chain recombines TRBV7-7 with TRBJ2-5; 11 bases are shared with TRBD2. CDR3 bases: TGTGCCAGCAGCCCGCGACTAGCGGGACGGGAGACCCAGTACTTC. This translates into CASSPRLAGRETQYF.